This T cell receptor beta chain was retrieved from a study of blood T cell repertoires in COVID-19 (TCRdb year 2020). The study in broad terms: Collaborator samples came from the United States, Italy and Spain and covered acute and convalescent phases of COVID-19. The repertoires were made available in a free public database intended to serve as a resource for research on the immune response to SARS-CoV-2. Samples came from the ongoing ImmuneRACE study (first 160 participants) plus 1,254 subjects from 6 global collaborators. Deeply sampled blood TCRbeta repertoires from subjects exposed to, actively infected with, or recovered from COVID-19 were included in the dataset. The prospective study material was composed of cDNA or gDNA derived from T cells, B-cell-depleted T cells, or PBMCs. Sample metadata almost always included a de-identified subject ID, COVID-19 status, age in years and sex. Where available, HLA class I and class II types were taken from metadata supplied by the sample provider and were not determined by assay-based typing.

Summary of the overall study and its limitations: The amount of clinical and demographic metadata varied by source and participant and was provided uncurated.

Per the germline V gene, SGHTS is the CDR1 and YDEGEE is the CDR2. Including cysteine and phenylalanine, the CDR3 has 15 amino acids. Only CDR3 DNA is held: 45 bases, read in frame from base 1. At the junction V is shortened by 0 bases and J by 2 bases, with 9 bases in between. The immunoSEQ Assay, a bias-controlled multiplex PCR, was used to amplify TCRbeta CDR3 regions from genomic DNA. Per the original workflow: Within the assay, amplification of reference gene primers was used to estimate how many nucleated cells each sample contained. To quantify the absolute abundance of each unique TCRbeta CDR3 rearrangement, sequence reads were collapsed and filtered. Productive Simpson clonality was computed per sample as the square root of Simpson's diversity index over productive rearrangements. Drawn from immuneACCESS, this table holds only the in-frame rearrangements with V and J called that TCRdb kept. Clones are partly lost; checked studies trace under half to an unresolved V gene and leave the rest unexplained. V, J and clone size derive from that table, while D and trimming were established from the DNA sequence. This sample lists approximately 190,000 clones; about 86% were detected once. The ten largest make up 14% of the sample.

Details on this clone: The antigen this receptor binds is unknown. No base-level quality is on record; no much larger clone is a single base apart.

Each collaborating institution followed its own protocols to collect whole blood in K2EDTA tubes. Collaborator samples were shipped for TCRbeta analysis as frozen whole blood, isolated PBMCs, or DNA extracted from either sample type. Sequencing used peripheral blood. The clonotype was recovered from a man in his thirties or forties with active or convalescent COVID-19. The chain is assembled from TRBV5-8 and TRBJ2-1; a tentative D match to TRBD1 spans 6 bases. The CDR3 region reads CASSLGRGPYNEQFF. The DNA reads as follows: TGTGCCAGCAGCTTGGGCAGGGGACCCTACAATGAGCAGTTCTTC.